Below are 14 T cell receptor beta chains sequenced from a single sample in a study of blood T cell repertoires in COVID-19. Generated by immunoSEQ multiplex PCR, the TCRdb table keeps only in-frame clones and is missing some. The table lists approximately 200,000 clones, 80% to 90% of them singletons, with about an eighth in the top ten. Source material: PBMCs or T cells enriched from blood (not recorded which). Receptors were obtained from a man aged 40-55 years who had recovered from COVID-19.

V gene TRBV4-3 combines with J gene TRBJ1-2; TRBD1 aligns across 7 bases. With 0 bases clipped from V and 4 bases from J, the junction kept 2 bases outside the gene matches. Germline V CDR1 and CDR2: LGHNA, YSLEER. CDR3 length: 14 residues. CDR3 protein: CASSQEPGGYGYTF. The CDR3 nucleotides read TGCGCCAGCAGCCAAGAACCAGGGGGCTATGGCTACACCTTC.

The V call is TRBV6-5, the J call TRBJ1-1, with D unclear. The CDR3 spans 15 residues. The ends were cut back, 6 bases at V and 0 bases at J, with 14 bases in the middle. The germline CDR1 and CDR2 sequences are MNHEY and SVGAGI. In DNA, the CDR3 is TGTGCCAGCAGCCCGGACGGGAGGGTGAACACTGAAGCTTTCTTT. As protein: CASSPDGRVNTEAFF.

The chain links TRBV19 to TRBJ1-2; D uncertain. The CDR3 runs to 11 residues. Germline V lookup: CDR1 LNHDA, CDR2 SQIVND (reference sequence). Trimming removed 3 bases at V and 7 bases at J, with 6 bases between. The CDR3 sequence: CASSILGGYTF. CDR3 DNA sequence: TGTGCCAGTAGTATCCTAGGTGGCTACACCTTC.

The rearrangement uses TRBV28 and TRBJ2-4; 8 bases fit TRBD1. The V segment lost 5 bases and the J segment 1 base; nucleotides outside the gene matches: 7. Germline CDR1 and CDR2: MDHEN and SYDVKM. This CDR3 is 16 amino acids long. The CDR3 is CASSLTQGAAKNIQYF. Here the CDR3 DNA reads TGTGCCAGCAGTCTTACCCAGGGGGCGGCCAAAAACATTCAGTACTTC.

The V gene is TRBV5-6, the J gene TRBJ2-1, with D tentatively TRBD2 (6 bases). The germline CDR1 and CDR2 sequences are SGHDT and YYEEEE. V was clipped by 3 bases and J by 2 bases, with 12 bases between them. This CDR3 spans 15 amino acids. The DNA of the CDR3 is TGTGCCAGCAGCTCCGGGACTGCTACCTACAATGAGCAGTTCTTC. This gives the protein CASSSGTATYNEQFF.

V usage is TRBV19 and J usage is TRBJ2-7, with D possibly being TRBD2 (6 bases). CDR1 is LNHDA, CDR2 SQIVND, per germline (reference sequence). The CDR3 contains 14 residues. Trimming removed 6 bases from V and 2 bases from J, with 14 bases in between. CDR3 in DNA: TGTGCCAGTAGGCTAGGCGGGATAACCTACGAGCAGTACTTC. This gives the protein CASRLGGITYEQYF.

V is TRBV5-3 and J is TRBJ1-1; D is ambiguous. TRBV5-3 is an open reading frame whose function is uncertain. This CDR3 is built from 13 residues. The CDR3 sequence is CAGGRYMNTEAFF. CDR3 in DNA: TGTGCGGGTGGCAGGTACATGAACACTGAAGCTTTCTTT.

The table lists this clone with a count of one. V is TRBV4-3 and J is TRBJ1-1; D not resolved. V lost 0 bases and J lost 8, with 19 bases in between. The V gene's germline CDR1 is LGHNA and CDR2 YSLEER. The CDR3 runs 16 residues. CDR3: CASSQDRGFRSIEAFF. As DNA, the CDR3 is TGCGCCAGCAGCCAAGATCGGGGTTTCCGATCCATAGAAGCTTTCTTT.

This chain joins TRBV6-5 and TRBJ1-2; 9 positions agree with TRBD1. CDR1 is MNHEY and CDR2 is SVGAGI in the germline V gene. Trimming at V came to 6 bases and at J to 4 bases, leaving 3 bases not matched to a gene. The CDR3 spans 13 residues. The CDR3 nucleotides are TGTGCCAGCAGCGGGGACAGGGTCTATGGCTACACCTTC. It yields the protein CASSGDRVYGYTF.

The CDR3 sequence: CASSRQGAGTGELFF. The CDR3 DNA follows: TGTGCCAGCAGTCGACAGGGGGCCGGCACCGGGGAGCTGTTTTTT. The rearrangement joins TRBV7-2 to TRBJ2-2; 10 bases line up with TRBD1. Trimming at V came to 6 bases and at J to 4 bases, leaving 5 bases not matched to a gene. The CDR3 spans 15 residues. Germline lookup yields CDR1 SGHTA and CDR2 FQGNSA.

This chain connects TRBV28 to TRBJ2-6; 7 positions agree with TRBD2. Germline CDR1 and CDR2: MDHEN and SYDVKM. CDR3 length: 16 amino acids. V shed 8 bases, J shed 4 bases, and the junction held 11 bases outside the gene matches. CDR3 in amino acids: CASQVGGSSGANVLTF. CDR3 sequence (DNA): TGTGCCAGCCAGGTCGGGGGGAGCTCGGGGGCCAACGTCCTGACTTTC.

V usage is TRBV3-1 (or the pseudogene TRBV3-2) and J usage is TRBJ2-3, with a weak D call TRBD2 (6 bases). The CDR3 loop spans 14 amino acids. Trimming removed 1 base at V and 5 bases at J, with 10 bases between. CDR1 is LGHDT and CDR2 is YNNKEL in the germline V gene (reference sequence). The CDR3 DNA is TGTGCCAGCAGCCAAGCGGGAGTAGTAGATACGCAGTATTTT. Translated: CASSQAGVVDTQYF.

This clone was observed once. The CDR3 is CAWSEAMNTEAFF. DNA for the CDR3: TGTGCCTGGTCAGAGGCGATGAACACTGAAGCTTTCTTT. The rearrangement joins TRBV30 to TRBJ1-1; D gene uncertain. CDR3 length: 13 residues. Germline V gene sequence: CDR1 GTSNPN, CDR2 SVGIG (reference sequence). V lost 5 bases and J 0 bases, leaving 10 bases between the germline ends.

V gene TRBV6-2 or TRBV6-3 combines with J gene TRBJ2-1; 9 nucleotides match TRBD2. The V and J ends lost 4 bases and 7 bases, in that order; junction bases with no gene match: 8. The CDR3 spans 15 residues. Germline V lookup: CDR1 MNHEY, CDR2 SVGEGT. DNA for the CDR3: TGTGCCAGCAGTTGGGGACTAGCCCAGAGAAATGAGCAGTTCTTC. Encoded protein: CASSWGLAQRNEQFF.